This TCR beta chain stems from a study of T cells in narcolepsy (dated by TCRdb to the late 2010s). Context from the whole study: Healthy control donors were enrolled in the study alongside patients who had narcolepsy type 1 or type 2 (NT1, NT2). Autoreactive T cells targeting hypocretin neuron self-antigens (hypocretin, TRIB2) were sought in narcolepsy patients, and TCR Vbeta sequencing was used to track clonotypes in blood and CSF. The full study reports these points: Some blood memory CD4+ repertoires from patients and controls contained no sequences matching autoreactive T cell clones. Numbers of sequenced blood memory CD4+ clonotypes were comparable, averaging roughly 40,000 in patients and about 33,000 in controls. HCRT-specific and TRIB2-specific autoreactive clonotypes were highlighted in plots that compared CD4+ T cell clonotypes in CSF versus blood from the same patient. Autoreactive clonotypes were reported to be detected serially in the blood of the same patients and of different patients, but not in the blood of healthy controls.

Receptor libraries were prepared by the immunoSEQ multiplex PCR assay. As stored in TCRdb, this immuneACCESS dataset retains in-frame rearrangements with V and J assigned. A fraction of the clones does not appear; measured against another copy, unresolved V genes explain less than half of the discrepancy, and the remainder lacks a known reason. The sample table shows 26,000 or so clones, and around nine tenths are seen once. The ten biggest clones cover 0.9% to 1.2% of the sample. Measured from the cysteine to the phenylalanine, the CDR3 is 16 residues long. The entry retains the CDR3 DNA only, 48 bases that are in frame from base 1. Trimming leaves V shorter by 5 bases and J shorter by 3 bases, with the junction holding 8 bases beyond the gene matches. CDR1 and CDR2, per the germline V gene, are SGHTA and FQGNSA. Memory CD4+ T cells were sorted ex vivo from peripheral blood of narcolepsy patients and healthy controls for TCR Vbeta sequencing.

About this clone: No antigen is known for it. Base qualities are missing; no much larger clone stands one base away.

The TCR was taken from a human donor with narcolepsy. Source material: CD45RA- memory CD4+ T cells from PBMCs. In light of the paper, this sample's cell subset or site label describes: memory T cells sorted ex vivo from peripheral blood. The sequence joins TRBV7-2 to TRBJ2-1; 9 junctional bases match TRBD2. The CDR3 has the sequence CASSLLLAGSYNEQFF. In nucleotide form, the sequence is TGTGCCAGCAGCCTACTCCTAGCGGGGAGCTACAATGAGCAGTTCTTC.